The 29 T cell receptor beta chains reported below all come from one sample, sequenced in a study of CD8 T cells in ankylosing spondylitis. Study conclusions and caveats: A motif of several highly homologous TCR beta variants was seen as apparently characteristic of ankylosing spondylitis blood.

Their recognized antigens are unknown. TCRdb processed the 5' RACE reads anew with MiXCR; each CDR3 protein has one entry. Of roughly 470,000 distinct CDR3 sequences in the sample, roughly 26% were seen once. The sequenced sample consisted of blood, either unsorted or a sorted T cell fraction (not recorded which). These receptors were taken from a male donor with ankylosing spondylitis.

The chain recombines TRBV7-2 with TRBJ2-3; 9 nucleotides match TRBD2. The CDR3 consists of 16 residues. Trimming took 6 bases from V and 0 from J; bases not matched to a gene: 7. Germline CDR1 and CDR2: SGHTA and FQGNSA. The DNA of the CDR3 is TGTGCCAGCAGTCTTCGACTAGCGGCTAGCACAGATACGCAGTATTTT. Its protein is CASSLRLAASTDTQYF. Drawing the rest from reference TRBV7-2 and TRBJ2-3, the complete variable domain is GAGVSQSPSNKVTEKGKDVELRCDPISGHTALYWYRQSLGQGLEFLIYFQGNSAPDKSGLPSDRFSAERTGGSVSTLTIQRTQQEDSAVYLCASSLRLAASTDTQYFGPGTRLTVL.

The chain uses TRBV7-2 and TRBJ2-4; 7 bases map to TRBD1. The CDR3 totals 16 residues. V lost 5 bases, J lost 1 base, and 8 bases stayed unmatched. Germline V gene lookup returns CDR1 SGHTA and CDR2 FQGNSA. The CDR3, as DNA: TGTGCCAGCAGCCCCAGACAGGGCAAGGCCAAAAACATTCAGTACTTC. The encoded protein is CASSPRQGKAKNIQYF.

CDR3: CASGLSGELFF. As DNA, the CDR3 is TGTGCTAGTGGTTTGTCCGGGGAGCTGTTTTTT. The V and J genes are TRBV12-5 and TRBJ2-2, with D uncertain. This CDR3 contains 11 residues. Germline CDR1 is LGHNT and CDR2 is FRNRAP. The V end was cut by 2 bases, the J end by 6 bases, with 1 base between.

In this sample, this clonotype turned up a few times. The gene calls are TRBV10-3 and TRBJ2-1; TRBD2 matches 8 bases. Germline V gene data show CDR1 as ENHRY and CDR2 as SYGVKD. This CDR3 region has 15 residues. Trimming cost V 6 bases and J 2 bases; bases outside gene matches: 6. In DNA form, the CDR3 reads TGTGCCATCAGGAATCCGGGACTAGCCTACAATGAGCAGTTCTTC. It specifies CAIRNPGLAYNEQFF.

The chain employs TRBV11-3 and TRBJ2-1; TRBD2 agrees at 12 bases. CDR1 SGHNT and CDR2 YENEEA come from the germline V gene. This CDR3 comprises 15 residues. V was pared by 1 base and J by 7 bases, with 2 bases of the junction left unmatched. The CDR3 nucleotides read TGTGCCAGCAGCTTAGTAGGGACTAGCGGGAATGAGCAGTTCTTC. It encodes CASSLVGTSGNEQFF.

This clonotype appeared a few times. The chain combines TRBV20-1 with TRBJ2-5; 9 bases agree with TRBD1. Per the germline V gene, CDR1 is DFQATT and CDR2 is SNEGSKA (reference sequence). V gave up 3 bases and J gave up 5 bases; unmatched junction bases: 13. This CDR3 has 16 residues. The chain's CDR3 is CSASTQGAPPSETQYF. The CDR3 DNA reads TGCAGTGCTAGCACACAGGGGGCGCCCCCCTCGGAGACCCAGTACTTC.

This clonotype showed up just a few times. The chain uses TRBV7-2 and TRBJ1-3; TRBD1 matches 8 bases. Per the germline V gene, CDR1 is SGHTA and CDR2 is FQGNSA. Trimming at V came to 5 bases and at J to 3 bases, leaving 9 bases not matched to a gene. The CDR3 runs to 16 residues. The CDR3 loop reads CASSPGQGGSGNTIYF. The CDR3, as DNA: TGTGCCAGCAGCCCCGGACAGGGAGGCAGTGGAAACACCATATATTTT.

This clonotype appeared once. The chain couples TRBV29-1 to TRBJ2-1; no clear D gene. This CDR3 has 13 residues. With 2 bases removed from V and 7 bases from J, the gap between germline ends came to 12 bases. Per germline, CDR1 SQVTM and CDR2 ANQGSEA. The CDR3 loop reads CSVEISTGNEQFF. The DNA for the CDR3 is TGCAGCGTTGAAATTAGCACGGGTAATGAGCAGTTCTTC.

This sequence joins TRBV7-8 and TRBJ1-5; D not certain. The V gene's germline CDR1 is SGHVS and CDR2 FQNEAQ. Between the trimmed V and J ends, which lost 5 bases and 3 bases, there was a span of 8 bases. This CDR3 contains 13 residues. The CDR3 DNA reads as TGTGCCAGCAGCCGTGGCTCCAATCAGCCCCAGCATTTT. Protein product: CASSRGSNQPQHF. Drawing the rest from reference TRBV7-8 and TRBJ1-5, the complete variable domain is GAGVSQSPRYKVAKRGQDVALRCDPISGHVSLFWYQQALGQGPEFLTYFQNEAQLDKSGLPSDRFFAERPEGSVSTLKIQRTQQEDSAVYLCASSRGSNQPQHFGDGTRLSIL.

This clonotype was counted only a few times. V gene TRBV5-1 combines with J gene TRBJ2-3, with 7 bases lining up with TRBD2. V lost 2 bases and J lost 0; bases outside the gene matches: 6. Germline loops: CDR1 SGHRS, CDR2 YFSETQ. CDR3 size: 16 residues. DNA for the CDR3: TGCGCCAGCAGCTTAGGACTAGTAGCTAGCACAGATACGCAGTATTTT. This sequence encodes CASSLGLVASTDTQYF.

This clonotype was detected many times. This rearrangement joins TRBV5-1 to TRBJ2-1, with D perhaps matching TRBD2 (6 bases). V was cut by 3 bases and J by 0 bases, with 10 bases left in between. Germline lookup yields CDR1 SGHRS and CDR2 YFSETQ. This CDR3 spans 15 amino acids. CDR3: CASSYSGYSYNEQFF. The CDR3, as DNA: TGCGCCAGCAGCTACAGCGGGTACTCCTACAATGAGCAGTTCTTC.

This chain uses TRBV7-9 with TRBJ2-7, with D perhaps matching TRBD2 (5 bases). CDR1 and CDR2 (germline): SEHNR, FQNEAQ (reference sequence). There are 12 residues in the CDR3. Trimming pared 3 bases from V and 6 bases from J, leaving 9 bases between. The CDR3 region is CASSFAGGEQYV. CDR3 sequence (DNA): TGTGCCAGCAGCTTCGCAGGAGGCGAGCAGTACGTC.

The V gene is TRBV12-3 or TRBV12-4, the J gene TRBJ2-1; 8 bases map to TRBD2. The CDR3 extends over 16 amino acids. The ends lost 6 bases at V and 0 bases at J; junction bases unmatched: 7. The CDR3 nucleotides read TGTGCCAGCAGGGTAGCGGGGTCGAGCTCCTACAATGAGCAGTTCTTC. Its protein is CASRVAGSSSYNEQFF.

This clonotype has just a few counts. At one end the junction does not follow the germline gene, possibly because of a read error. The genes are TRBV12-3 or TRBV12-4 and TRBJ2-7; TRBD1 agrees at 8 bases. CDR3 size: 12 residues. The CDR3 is CASSYSRDRTRF. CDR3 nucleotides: TGTGCCAGCAGTTACTCCCGGGACAGGACTCGCTTT.

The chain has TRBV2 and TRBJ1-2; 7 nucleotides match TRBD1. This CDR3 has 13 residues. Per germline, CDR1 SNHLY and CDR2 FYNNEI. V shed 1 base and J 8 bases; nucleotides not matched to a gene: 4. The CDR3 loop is CASSEDRGGGYTF. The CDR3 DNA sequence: TGTGCCAGCAGTGAAGACAGGGGAGGGGGCTACACCTTC.

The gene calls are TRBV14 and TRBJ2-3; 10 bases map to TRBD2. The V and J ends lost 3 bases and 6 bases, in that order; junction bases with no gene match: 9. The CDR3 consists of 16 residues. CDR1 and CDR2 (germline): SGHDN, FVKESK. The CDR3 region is CASSHLSSGRGDTQYF. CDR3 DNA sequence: TGTGCCAGCAGCCACCTTTCTAGCGGGAGAGGGGATACGCAGTATTTT.

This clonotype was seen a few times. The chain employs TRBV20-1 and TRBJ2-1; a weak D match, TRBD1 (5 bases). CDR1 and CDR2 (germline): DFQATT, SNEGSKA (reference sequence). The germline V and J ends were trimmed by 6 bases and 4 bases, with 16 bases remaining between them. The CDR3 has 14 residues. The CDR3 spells CSADYPGQYNEQFF. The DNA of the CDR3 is TGCAGTGCCGATTACCCCGGACAATACAATGAGCAGTTCTTC.

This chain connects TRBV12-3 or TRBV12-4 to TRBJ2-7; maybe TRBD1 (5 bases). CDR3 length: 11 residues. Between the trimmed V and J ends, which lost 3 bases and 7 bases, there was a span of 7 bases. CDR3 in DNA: TGTGCCAGCAGTTTGAGACAGGAGCAGTACTTC. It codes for CASSLRQEQYF.

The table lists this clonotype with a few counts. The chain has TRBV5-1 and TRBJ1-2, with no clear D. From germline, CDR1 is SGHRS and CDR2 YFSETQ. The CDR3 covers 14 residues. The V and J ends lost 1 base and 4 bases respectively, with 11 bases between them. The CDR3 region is CASSLLGDGYGYTF. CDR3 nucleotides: TGCGCCAGCAGCTTGCTCGGGGATGGCTATGGCTACACCTTC.

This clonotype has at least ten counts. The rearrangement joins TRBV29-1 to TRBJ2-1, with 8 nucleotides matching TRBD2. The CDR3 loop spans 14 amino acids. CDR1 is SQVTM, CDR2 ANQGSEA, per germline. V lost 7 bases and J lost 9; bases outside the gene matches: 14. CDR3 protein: CSAMPGLVGGEQFF. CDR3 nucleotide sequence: TGCAGCGCCATGCCGGGACTAGTTGGGGGTGAGCAGTTCTTC.

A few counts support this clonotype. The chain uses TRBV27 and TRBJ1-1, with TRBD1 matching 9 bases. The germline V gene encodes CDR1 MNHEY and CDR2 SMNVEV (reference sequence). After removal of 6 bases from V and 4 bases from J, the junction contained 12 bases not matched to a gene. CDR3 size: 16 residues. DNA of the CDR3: TGTGCCAGCAGCACAGGGGGCGCGGGATCGGTCACTGAAGCTTTCTTT. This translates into CASSTGGAGSVTEAFF.

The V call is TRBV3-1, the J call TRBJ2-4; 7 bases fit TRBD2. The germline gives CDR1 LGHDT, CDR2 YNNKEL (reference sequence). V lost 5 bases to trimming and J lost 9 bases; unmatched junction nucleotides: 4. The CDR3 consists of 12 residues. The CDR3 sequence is CASSGLGGIQYF. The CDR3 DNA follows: TGTGCCAGCAGCGGACTAGGTGGCATTCAGTACTTC.

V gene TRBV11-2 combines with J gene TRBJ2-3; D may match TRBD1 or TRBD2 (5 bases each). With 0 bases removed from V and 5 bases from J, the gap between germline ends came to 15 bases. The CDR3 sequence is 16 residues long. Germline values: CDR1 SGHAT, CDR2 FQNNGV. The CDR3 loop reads CASSLDQRGRLDTQYF. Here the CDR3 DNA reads TGTGCCAGCAGCTTAGATCAGAGGGGACGCCTAGATACGCAGTATTTT. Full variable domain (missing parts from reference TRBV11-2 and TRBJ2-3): EAGVAQSPRYKIIEKRQSVAFWCNPISGHATLYWYQQILGQGPKLLIQFQNNGVVDDSQLPKDRFSAERLKGVDSTLKIQPAKLEDSAVYLCASSLDQRGRLDTQYFGPGTRLTVL.

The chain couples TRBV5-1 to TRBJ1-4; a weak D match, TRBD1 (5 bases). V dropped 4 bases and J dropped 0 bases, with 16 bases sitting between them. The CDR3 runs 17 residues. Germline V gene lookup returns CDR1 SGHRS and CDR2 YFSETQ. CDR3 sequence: CASSAPGGVATNEKLFF. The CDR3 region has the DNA TGCGCCAGCAGCGCCCCGGGAGGGGTTGCAACTAATGAAAAACTGTTTTTT.

The CDR3: CASSFGGLAGGRWQTQYF. The CDR3 DNA reads as TGTGCCAGCAGCTTCGGAGGGCTAGCGGGGGGGAGATGGCAGACCCAGTACTTC. The chain uses TRBV11-2 and TRBJ2-5; 12 positions match TRBD2. The V segment lost 3 bases and the J segment 6 bases; nucleotides outside the gene matches: 14. The CDR3 consists of 18 residues. Looked up from germline, CDR1 is SGHAT and CDR2 is FQNNGV.

The CDR3 DNA reads TGTGCCAGCAGTGCCCTGTATGGCTACACCTTC. Protein product: CASSALYGYTF. The rearrangement uses TRBV25-1 and TRBJ1-2; D ambiguous. The CDR3 totals 11 residues. Germline V gene sequence: CDR1 MGHDK, CDR2 SYGVNS. Trimming shortened V by 4 bases and J by 5 bases, and 5 bases separated the two germline ends.

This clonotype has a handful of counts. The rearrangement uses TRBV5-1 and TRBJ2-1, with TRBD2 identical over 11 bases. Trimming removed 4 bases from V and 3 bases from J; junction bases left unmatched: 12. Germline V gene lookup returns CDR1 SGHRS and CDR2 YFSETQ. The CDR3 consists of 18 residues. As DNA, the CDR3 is TGCGCCAGCAGCCCCCGAGCCCCTAGCGGGAGGTACTACAATGAGCAGTTCTTC. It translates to CASSPRAPSGRYYNEQFF.

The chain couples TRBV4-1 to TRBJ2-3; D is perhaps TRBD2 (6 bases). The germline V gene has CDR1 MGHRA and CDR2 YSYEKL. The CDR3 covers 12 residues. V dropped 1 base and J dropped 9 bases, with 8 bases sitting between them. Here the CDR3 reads CASSQAGVTQYF. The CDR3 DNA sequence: TGCGCCAGCAGCCAAGCGGGGGTGACGCAGTATTTT.

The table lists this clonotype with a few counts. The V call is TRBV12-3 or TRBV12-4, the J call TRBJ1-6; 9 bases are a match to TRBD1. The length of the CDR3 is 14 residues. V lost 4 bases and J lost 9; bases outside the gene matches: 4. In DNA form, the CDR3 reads TGTGCCAGCAGTTCAAGGGACAGGGCTTCACCCCTCCACTTT. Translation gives CASSSRDRASPLHF.